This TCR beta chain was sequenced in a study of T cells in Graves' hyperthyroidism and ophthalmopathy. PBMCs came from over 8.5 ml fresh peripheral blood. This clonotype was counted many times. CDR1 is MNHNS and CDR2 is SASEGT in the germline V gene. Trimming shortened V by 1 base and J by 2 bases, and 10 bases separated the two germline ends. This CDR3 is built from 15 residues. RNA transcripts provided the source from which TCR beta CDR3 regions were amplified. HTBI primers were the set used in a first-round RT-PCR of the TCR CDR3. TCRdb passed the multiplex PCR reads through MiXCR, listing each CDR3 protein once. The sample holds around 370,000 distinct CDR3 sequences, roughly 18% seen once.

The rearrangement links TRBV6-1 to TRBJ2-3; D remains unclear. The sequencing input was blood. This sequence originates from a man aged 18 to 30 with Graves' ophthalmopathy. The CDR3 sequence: CASSEGEQITDTQYF. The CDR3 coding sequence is TGTGCCAGCAGTGAAGGAGAACAGATCACAGATACGCAGTATTTT.